This T cell receptor (beta chain) came from a study of long-term antiretroviral therapy in people with HIV. Study summary: The earliest samples came about a decade before the 2015 immediate-ART recommendation.

With survey level as its setting, the immunoSEQ assay was v3.0. The sequencing target was about 35,000-50,000 T-cell genomes per sample. Profiling relied on immunoSEQ multiplex PCR, and the TCRdb table lists in-frame clones only, not all of them. In the table there are roughly 28,000 clones, about four fifths of which are singletons. CDR1 and CDR2 (germline): SGHKS, YYEKEE (reference sequence). V shed 4 bases and J shed 5 bases, with 18 bases lying between them. There are 15 residues in the CDR3. The chain is built from TRBV5-5 and TRBJ2-5; possibly TRBD1 or TRBD2 for D (6 bases each). The sample in question was unsorted PBMCs, obtained 3 years after starting antiretroviral therapy. This TCR was recovered from a man aged 40-49 years with HIV. The CDR3 region is CASSHNWGAGETQYF. CDR3 DNA sequence: TGTGCCAGCAGCCACAACTGGGGGGCGGGGGAGACCCAGTACTTC.